This T cell receptor (beta chain) was observed in a study of T cell responses to AZD1222 COVID-19 vaccine. Sequencing was performed with immunoSEQ multiplex PCR; in TCRdb, only in-frame clones are kept and a portion is missing. The sample yields over 150,000 clones, over 85% seen once. The source was peripheral blood, collected on day 0 of AZD1222 vaccination. The sequence was obtained from an adult in good health.

CDR3 amino acids: CASSLDFSGPQHF. The CDR3 DNA reads TGTGCCAGCAGCTTAGATTTTAGTGGGCCCCAGCATTTT. The J gene is TRBJ1-5, the V gene TRBV11-3; D is uncertain. CDR3 size: 13 residues. Germline CDR1 and CDR2: SGHNT and YENEEA. Trimming stripped 0 bases from V and 9 bases from J, with 9 bases between.